Sequencing of this T cell receptor beta chain was carried out in a study of OX40 agonist ivuxolimab in advanced cancers. General study findings and limits: CD8+ T cells (on average) carried more expanded clones than CD4+ T cells.

Patients with autoimmune history or systemic immunosuppression were excluded. Repertoires were generated with immunoSEQ multiplex PCR, while TCRdb's copy carries only in-frame clones and drops some. The data hold roughly 91,000 clones, with about 90% observed a single time. Trimming stripped 5 bases from V and 6 bases from J, with 14 bases between. The CDR3 runs to 14 residues. Looked up from germline, CDR1 is PRHDT and CDR2 is FYEKMQ (reference sequence). Of note for this clone: Its antigen is still unknown.

The sample was CD4+ or CD8+ T cells sorted from blood, taken in a trial of the OX40 agonist ivuxolimab. The rearrangement links TRBV13 to TRBJ2-1; D uncertain. This sequence was found in an adult with an advanced solid tumor such as melanoma, head and neck, liver or kidney cancer. Written as DNA, the CDR3 is TGTGCCAGCAGCCCACGCGGAGCGATCAATGAGCAGTTCTTC. Translated, it gives CASSPRGAINEQFF.